The rows below give T cell receptor beta chains drawn from one sample of a study of response to subunit inactivated influenza vaccine. Each CDR3 protein is one row after TCRdb ran MiXCR on the RT-PCR reads. Counted here are about 520,000 distinct CDR3 sequences, roughly 7.6% occurring once; the ten biggest clones make up roughly 13%. The sequenced sample was PBMCs from blood, obtained 23 to 25 months after vaccination. Every receptor here comes from a man aged 50 to 69 who received an inactivated influenza vaccine. Both conserved end residues are part of each CDR3. Fields, in order: V gene, J gene, D gene, clone size, CDR3 DNA, CDR3 protein. A D gene is named only where the DNA matches it firmly. Expanded clones get a size class; other rows say once, few or many, or leave the size out.

V: TRBV7-9; J: TRBJ2-7; D: NA; size: many; DNA: TGTGCCAGCAGCTTAGCGGTCGGCAGGACCTACGAGCAGTACTTC; CDR3: CASSLAVGRTYEQYF
V: TRBV5-1; J: TRBJ2-2; D: TRBD1; size: many; DNA: TGCGCCAGCAAGGCAGGGGGCCAAACCGGGGAGCTGTTTTTT; CDR3: CASKAGGQTGELFF
V: TRBV15; J: TRBJ2-1; D: TRBD2; size: few; DNA: TGTGCCACCAGCAGAGCTCTAGCGGGGGTCTTGGGTGAGCAGTTCTTC; CDR3: CATSRALAGVLGEQFF
V: TRBV5-1; J: TRBJ2-3; D: TRBD2; size: NA; DNA: TGCGCCAGCAGCTTGGCCCTTGGACTAGCGGGAGGGGCAGATACGCAGTATTTT; CDR3: CASSLALGLAGGADTQYF
V: TRBV5-4; J: TRBJ2-4; D: NA; size: NA; DNA: TGTGCCAGCAGCTTGGATCCGTCGGTAGCCAAAAACATTCAGTACTTC; CDR3: CASSLDPSVAKNIQYF
V: TRBV5-1; J: TRBJ1-2; D: NA; size: NA; DNA: TGCGCCAGCAGCTTGGAATATGTCCCAGGCTCCTATGGCTACACCTTC; CDR3: CASSLEYVPGSYGYTF
V: TRBV11-1; J: TRBJ2-3; D: TRBD2; size: NA; DNA: TGTGCCAGCAGCCTGGGGACTAGCGGGGGCTTTAGCACAGATACGCAGTATTTT; CDR3: CASSLGTSGGFSTDTQYF
V: TRBV20-1; J: TRBJ1-5; D: NA; size: NA; DNA: TGCAGTGCTAGCCCCCCGGGGGGGATTAGCAATCAGCCCCAGCATTTT; CDR3: CSASPPGGISNQPQHF
V: TRBV5-1; J: TRBJ2-5; D: NA; size: many; DNA: TGCGCCAGCAGCTTAAGAGGGTACCGGGAAGAGACCCAGTACTTC; CDR3: CASSLRGYREETQYF
V: TRBV10-3; J: TRBJ2-7; D: TRBD1; size: many; DNA: TGTGCCATCAGTGGGGTGGACAGGCCCTACGAGCAGTACTTC; CDR3: CAISGVDRPYEQYF
V: TRBV7-2; J: TRBJ2-1; D: NA; size: few; DNA: TGTGCCAGCAGCTCTAGCAAGGAACCAGAGCAGTTCTTC; CDR3: CASSSSKEPEQFF
V: TRBV29-1; J: TRBJ2-7; D: TRBD1; size: many; DNA: TGCAGCGTTGGAGGACAGGGGTCCTACGAGCAGTACTTC; CDR3: CSVGGQGSYEQYF
V: TRBV2; J: TRBJ2-5; D: TRBD2; size: few; DNA: TGTGCCAGCAGCCCCGGGACTAGCGGGAGTCTGGAGACCCAGTACTTC; CDR3: CASSPGTSGSLETQYF
V: TRBV5-1; J: TRBJ2-7; D: NA; size: NA; DNA: TGCGCCAGCAGCATAACCGGGGACAAGTCCGAGCAGTACTTC; CDR3: CASSITGDKSEQYF
V: TRBV3-1; J: TRBJ2-1; D: TRBD2; size: many; DNA: TGTGCCAGCAGCCAGGCTAGCGGGGGGAACAATGAGCAGTTCTTC; CDR3: CASSQASGGNNEQFF
V: TRBV9; J: TRBJ2-3; D: TRBD2; size: few; DNA: TGTGCCAGCAGCGTAAAAGCGGGAAGAACAGATACGCAGTATTTT; CDR3: CASSVKAGRTDTQYF
V: TRBV28; J: TRBJ1-1; D: TRBD1; size: NA; DNA: TGTGCCAGCAGACGTTGGGAGGGGGCGCGCACTGAAGCTTTCTTT; CDR3: CASRRWEGARTEAFF
V: TRBV27; J: TRBJ2-1; D: NA; size: many; DNA: TGTGCCAGCGGGTCCCTCTCCTCCAATGAGCAGTTCTTC; CDR3: CASGSLSSNEQFF
V: TRBV6-5; J: TRBJ2-1; D: NA; size: many; DNA: TGTGCCAGCAGTTACTCACAGGGTACCCCAAACAATGAGCAGTTCTTC; CDR3: CASSYSQGTPNNEQFF
V: TRBV10-3; J: TRBJ1-3; D: NA; size: few; DNA: TGTGCCATCAACGATAACTCTGGAAACACCATATATTTT; CDR3: CAINDNSGNTIYF
V: TRBV7-2; J: TRBJ2-7; D: NA; size: few; DNA: TGTGCCAGCAGCTTTGCCCGGGGCGGGGCCTCCTACGAGCAGTACTTC; CDR3: CASSFARGGASYEQYF
V: TRBV29-1; J: TRBJ1-2; D: NA; size: many; DNA: TGCAGCGTTGCAGGCGAGCTTAACTATGGCTACACCTTC; CDR3: CSVAGELNYGYTF
V: TRBV4-3; J: TRBJ2-7; D: NA; size: NA; DNA: TGCGCCAGCAGCCAAGACACTCGGGACAACTACGAGCAGTACTTC; CDR3: CASSQDTRDNYEQYF
V: TRBV18; J: TRBJ2-7; D: NA; size: few; DNA: TGTGCCAGCTCACCAATGAACTCCCGGGGCTACGAGCAGTACTTC; CDR3: CASSPMNSRGYEQYF
V: TRBV28; J: TRBJ1-2; D: NA; size: medium-sized; DNA: TGTGCCAGCAGTTTAAATCCTGTGGGGGGCTACACCTTC; CDR3: CASSLNPVGGYTF
V: TRBV5-1; J: TRBJ2-7; D: TRBD2; size: NA; DNA: TGCGCCAGCAGCGGGACTAGCGGGAGGGCCTTTTCCTACGAGCAGTACTTC; CDR3: CASSGTSGRAFSYEQYF
V: TRBV4-2; J: TRBJ2-7; D: TRBD1; size: few; DNA: TGTGCCAGCAGCCAAGAAGGACAGGGAGCCTACGAGCAGTACTTC; CDR3: CASSQEGQGAYEQYF
V: TRBV20-1; J: TRBJ2-5; D: NA; size: NA; DNA: TGCAGTGTCATCAGGGCCGCGGGAGAGACCCAGTACTTC; CDR3: CSVIRAAGETQYF
V: TRBV20-1; J: TRBJ1-1; D: NA; size: many; DNA: TGCAGTGCTAGAGATTTAGGGGGAAGGGTTCAAGCTTTCTTT; CDR3: CSARDLGGRVQAFF
V: TRBV30; J: TRBJ2-1; D: TRBD2; size: few; DNA: TGTGCCTGGAGCTTCACTAGCGGAAACGACAATGAGCAGTTCTTC; CDR3: CAWSFTSGNDNEQFF
V: TRBV4-2; J: TRBJ1-5; D: TRBD1; size: NA; DNA: TGTGCCAGCAGCCAGGACAGGGGGCCGTACCAGCCCCAGCATTTT; CDR3: CASSQDRGPYQPQHF
V: TRBV3-1; J: TRBJ2-5; D: TRBD1; size: few; DNA: TGTGCCAGCGAAAGGGGGCGCGAGACCCAGTACTTC; CDR3: CASERGRETQYF
V: TRBV27; J: TRBJ2-7; D: NA; size: NA; DNA: TGTGCCAGCAGTTTAAGGCTCGCCAGGGCGTACGAGCAGTACTTC; CDR3: CASSLRLARAYEQYF
V: TRBV7-9; J: TRBJ2-2; D: NA; size: NA; DNA: TGTGCCAGCAGCTTAGGGCTCGTCGGCACCGGGGAGCTGTTTTTT; CDR3: CASSLGLVGTGELFF
V: TRBV10-3; J: TRBJ2-7; D: TRBD2; size: few; DNA: TGTGCCATCAGTGAAGGCGGGAGCTCCTACGAGCAGTACTTC; CDR3: CAISEGGSSYEQYF
V: TRBV9; J: TRBJ2-7; D: NA; size: NA; DNA: TGTGCCAGCAGCGCCCTTGGATCCGGCAACGAGCAGTACTTC; CDR3: CASSALGSGNEQYF
V: TRBV20-1; J: TRBJ2-3; D: NA; size: NA; DNA: TGCAGTGGTGGAACGGGGGCTATCACAGATACGCAGTATTTT; CDR3: CSGGTGAITDTQYF
V: TRBV6-1; J: TRBJ2-7; D: NA; size: NA; DNA: TGTGCCAGCAGTCTAAGATTGGGACTGTCCAGGTTTTACGAGCAGTACTTC; CDR3: CASSLRLGLSRFYEQYF
V: TRBV25-1; J: TRBJ2-7; D: TRBD1; size: many; DNA: TGTGCCAGCAGTGAGGGGACAGGGGCCTACGAGCAGTACTTC; CDR3: CASSEGTGAYEQYF
V: TRBV2; J: TRBJ1-3; D: NA; size: few; DNA: TGTGCCAGCAGTGGAGTGGGGCTTGGCACCATATATTTT; CDR3: CASSGVGLGTIYF
V: TRBV29-1; J: TRBJ2-1; D: NA; size: few; DNA: TGCAGCGTTTCTAGGGGCAATGAGCAGTTCTTC; CDR3: CSVSRGNEQFF
V: TRBV20-1; J: TRBJ2-3; D: TRBD2; size: many; DNA: TGCAGTGCTAGAGATGTGGCGGGGGGCACAGATACGCAGTATTTT; CDR3: CSARDVAGGTDTQYF
V: TRBV6-1; J: TRBJ2-1; D: TRBD1; size: NA; DNA: TGTGCCAGCAGTAAGGGACAGGGGGTGAGTAAGCAGTTCTTC; CDR3: CASSKGQGVSKQFF